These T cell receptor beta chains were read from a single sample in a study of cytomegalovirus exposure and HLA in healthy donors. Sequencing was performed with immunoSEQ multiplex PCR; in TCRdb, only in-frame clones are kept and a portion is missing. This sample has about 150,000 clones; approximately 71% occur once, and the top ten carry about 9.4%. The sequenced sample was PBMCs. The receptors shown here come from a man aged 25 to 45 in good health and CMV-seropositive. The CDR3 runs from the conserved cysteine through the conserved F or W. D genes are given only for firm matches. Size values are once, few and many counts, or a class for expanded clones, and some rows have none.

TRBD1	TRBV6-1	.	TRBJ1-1	CASSEGAGGVNTEAFF	TGTGCCAGCAGTGAAGGGGCAGGGGGCGTCAACACTGAAGCTTTCTTT
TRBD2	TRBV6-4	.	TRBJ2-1	CASSESGRGNEQFF	TGTGCCAGCAGTGAGAGCGGGAGGGGCAATGAGCAGTTCTTC
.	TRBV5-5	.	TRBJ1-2	CASSLVDGREDGYTF	TGTGCCAGCAGCTTGGTGGACGGCAGGGAGGATGGCTACACCTTC
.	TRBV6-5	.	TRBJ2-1	CASSYGGEQFF	TGTGCCAGCAGTTATGGGGGGGAGCAGTTCTTC
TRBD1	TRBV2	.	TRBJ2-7	CASSLPGGVYEQYF	TGTGCCAGCAGTTTACCAGGGGGCGTCTACGAGCAGTACTTC
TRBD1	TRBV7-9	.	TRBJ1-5	CASSLSPTVQGWDQPQHF	TGTGCCAGCAGCTTATCCCCCACGGTACAGGGGTGGGATCAGCCCCAGCATTTT
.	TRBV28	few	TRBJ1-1	CASSSLVSGTEAFF	TGTGCCAGCAGTTCTCTGGTGTCGGGCACTGAAGCTTTCTTT
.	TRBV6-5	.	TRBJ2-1	CASSGTNYNEQFF	TGTGCCAGCAGCGGGACAAACTACAATGAGCAGTTCTTC
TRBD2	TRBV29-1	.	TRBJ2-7	CSVELAAYEQYF	TGCAGCGTTGAACTAGCGGCCTACGAGCAGTACTTC
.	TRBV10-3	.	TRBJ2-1	CAISVLAPYNEQFF	TGTGCCATCAGTGTGCTAGCTCCGTACAATGAGCAGTTCTTC
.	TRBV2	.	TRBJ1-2	CASSEALFGYTF	TGTGCCAGCAGTGAGGCCCTCTTTGGCTACACCTTC
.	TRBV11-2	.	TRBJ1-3	CASSLVRGSSGNTIYF	TGTGCCAGCAGCTTAGTAAGGGGTTCCTCTGGAAACACCATATATTTT
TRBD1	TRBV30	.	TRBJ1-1	CAWSVTGGVGTEAFF	TGTGCCTGGTCCGTGACAGGGGGCGTTGGTACTGAAGCTTTCTTT
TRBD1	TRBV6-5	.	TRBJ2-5	CASSYSAGGETQYF	TGTGCCAGCAGTTACTCGGCAGGGGGAGAGACCCAGTACTTC
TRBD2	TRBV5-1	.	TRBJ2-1	CASSPKTSGREYNEQFF	TGCGCCAGCAGCCCCAAGACTAGCGGGAGGGAATACAATGAGCAGTTCTTC
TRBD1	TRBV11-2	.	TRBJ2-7	CASSSQGYEQYF	TGTGCCAGCAGCTCACAGGGGTACGAGCAGTACTTC
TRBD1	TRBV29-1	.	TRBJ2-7	CSVVGQGAMYEQYF	TGCAGCGTTGTCGGGCAGGGGGCCATGTACGAGCAGTACTTC
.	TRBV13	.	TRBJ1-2	CASSWILRGASYTF	TGTGCCAGCAGCTGGATCCTCAGGGGAGCAAGCTACACCTTC
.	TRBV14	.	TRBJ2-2	CASSHAKWQGGVGELLF	TGTGCCAGCAGCCATGCAAAGTGGCAGGGAGGCGTCGGGGAGCTGCTTTTT
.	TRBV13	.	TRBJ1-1	CASSLARGRGTEAFF	TGTGCCAGCAGCTTAGCCCGGGGTCGGGGCACTGAAGCTTTCTTT
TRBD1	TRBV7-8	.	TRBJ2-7	CASSLEGQIYEQYF	TGTGCCAGCAGCTTAGAGGGACAGATTTACGAGCAGTACTTC
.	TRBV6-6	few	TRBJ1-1	CASRNTEAFF	TGTGCCAGCCGGAACACTGAAGCTTTCTTT
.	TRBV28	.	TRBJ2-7	CASSSSHYEQYF	TGTGCCAGCAGTTCCTCACACTACGAGCAGTACTTC
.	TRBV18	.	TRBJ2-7	CASSPRGSIDEQYF	TGTGCCAGCTCACCAAGAGGCTCCATCGACGAGCAGTACTTC
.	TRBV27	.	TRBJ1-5	CASSLYPGVSGQPQHF	TGTGCCAGCAGTTTATATCCCGGGGTGTCAGGACAGCCCCAGCATTTT
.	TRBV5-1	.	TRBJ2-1	CASSLTIRRDEQFF	TGCGCCAGCAGCTTAACGATTAGGCGGGACGAGCAGTTCTTC
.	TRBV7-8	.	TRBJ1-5	CASSLGGSQPQHF	TGTGCCAGCAGCTTAGGAGGTTCTCAGCCCCAGCATTTT
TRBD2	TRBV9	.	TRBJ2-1	CASSQTWTRIHEQFF	TGTGCCAGCAGCCAGACATGGACTAGGATCCATGAGCAGTTCTTC
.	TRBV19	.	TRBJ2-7	CASSIYGGQRDRSYEQYF	TGTGCCAGTAGTATCTACGGGGGTCAAAGGGACAGATCCTACGAGCAGTACTTC
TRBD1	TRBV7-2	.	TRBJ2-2	CASSLRDRDTGELFF	TGTGCCAGCAGCTTAAGGGACAGGGACACCGGGGAGCTGTTTTTT
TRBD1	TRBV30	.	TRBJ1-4	CAWSPRDRGTLDEKLFF	TGTGCCTGGAGTCCCCGGGACAGGGGGACCTTAGATGAAAAACTGTTTTTT
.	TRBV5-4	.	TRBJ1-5	CASSFDTDTQHF	TGTGCCAGCAGCTTCGACACAGATACGCAGCATTTT
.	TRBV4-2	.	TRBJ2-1	CASSQDQGSSSYNEQFF	TGTGCCAGCAGCCAAGATCAGGGGTCGAGCTCCTACAATGAGCAGTTCTTC
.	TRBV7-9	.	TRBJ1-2	CASSLVGVEGYTF	TGTGCCAGCAGCTTAGTAGGGGTGGAAGGCTACACCTTC
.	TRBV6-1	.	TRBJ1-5	CASSEAWLGGRQPQHF	TGTGCCAGCAGTGAAGCATGGCTGGGGGGGAGGCAGCCCCAGCATTTT
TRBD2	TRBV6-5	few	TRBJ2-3	CASSFGTSADTQYF	TGTGCCAGCAGTTTTGGGACTAGCGCAGATACGCAGTATTTT
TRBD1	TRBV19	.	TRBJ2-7	CASSTGTGGEQYF	TGTGCCAGTAGTACAGGGACAGGGGGCGAGCAGTACTTC
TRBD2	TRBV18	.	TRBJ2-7	CASSPFASGRIFYEQYF	TGTGCCAGCTCACCATTCGCTAGCGGGAGAATTTTCTACGAGCAGTACTTC
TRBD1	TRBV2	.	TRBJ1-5	CASSLQGSDQPQHF	TGTGCCAGCAGTCTACAGGGGTCGGATCAGCCCCAGCATTTT
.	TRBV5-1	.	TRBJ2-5	CASSLDGIRETQYF	TGCGCCAGCAGCTTGGACGGGATCCGAGAGACCCAGTACTTC
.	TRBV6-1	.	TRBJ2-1	CASSSRDFRGEQFF	TGTGCCAGCAGTTCCCGGGACTTTCGTGGTGAGCAGTTCTTC
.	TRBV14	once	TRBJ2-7	CASRPQGGFYLNEQYF	TGTGCCAGCAGGCCTCAGGGCGGATTTTACCTCAACGAGCAGTACTTC
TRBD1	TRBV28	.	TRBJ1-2	CASSSLSGQGRGSYTF	TGTGCCAGCAGTTCACTTAGCGGACAGGGGCGAGGAAGCTACACCTTC
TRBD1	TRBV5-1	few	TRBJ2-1	CASSPGQGAGNEQFF	TGCGCCAGCAGCCCGGGACAGGGGGCTGGCAATGAGCAGTTCTTC
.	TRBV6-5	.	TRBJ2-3	CASRAAGFGTQYF	TGTGCCAGCAGGGCTGCAGGGTTCGGTACGCAGTATTTT
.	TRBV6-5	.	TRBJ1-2	CASSLEQGCGYTF	TGTGCCAGCAGCCTAGAACAGGGCTGTGGCTACACCTTC
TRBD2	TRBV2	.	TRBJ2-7	CASGLAIRYEQYF	TGTGCCAGCGGACTAGCGATCCGCTACGAGCAGTACTTC
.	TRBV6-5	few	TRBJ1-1	CASSYGGANTEAFF	TGTGCCAGCAGTTACGGGGGCGCGAACACTGAAGCTTTCTTT
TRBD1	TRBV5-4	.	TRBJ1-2	CASSPGQALYGYTF	TGTGCCAGCAGCCCGGGACAGGCCCTGTATGGCTACACCTTC
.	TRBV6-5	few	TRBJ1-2	CASEPSGKYGYTF	TGTGCCAGCGAGCCCTCAGGGAAGTATGGCTACACCTTC
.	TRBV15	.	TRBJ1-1	CATRGPNTEAFF	TGTGCCACCCGGGGTCCGAACACTGAAGCTTTCTTT
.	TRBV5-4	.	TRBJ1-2	CASSSGDRDNYGYTF	TGTGCCAGCAGCTCCGGGGATCGAGATAACTATGGCTACACCTTC
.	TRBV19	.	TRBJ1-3	CASSIGVPGNTIYF	TGTGCCAGTAGTATCGGTGTTCCTGGAAACACCATATATTTT
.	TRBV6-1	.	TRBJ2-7	CASSDIVYEQYF	TGTGCCAGCAGTGACATTGTCTACGAGCAGTACTTC
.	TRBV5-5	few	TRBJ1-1	CASSLATAGTEAFF	TGTGCCAGCAGCTTGGCTACGGCGGGGACTGAAGCTTTCTTT